Listed below are T cell receptor beta chains from one sample, sequenced in a study of identical twins. In TCRdb, the 5' RACE reads were re-called with MiXCR into one record per CDR3 protein. The sample consists of fewer than 500,000 distinct CDR3 sequences, around 24% of them appearing once. These data were likewise used in another study, on T cells expressing NK-cell markers.

The specimen sequenced was CD4+ T cells sorted from blood. Receptors were obtained from a woman younger than 35 in good health. CDR3s include the opening cysteine and the closing phenylalanine or tryptophan. Fields, in order: clone size, J gene, V gene, D gene, CDR3 DNA, CDR3 protein. The D gene is left open where the match is weak. Clone size, where shown, is once, few, many, or a class for clones that have expanded.

few | TRBJ2-1 | TRBV6-4 | NA | TGTGCCAGCAGTGACTCCGCGGCAGGGTACAATGAGCAGTTCTTC | CASSDSAAGYNEQFF
few | TRBJ1-2 | TRBV10-3 | TRBD1 | TGTGCCATCAGTGAGTCGAAGTCCAGGGGGTCAATCTATGGCTACACCTTC | CAISESKSRGSIYGYTF
NA | TRBJ2-7 | TRBV9 | NA | TGTGCCAGCAGCGTAGGTTGGGGCGTCACCTACGAGCAGTACTTC | CASSVGWGVTYEQYF
NA | TRBJ1-2 | TRBV4-1 | TRBD1 | TGCGCCAGCAGCCACCCGAACAGGGGGGAGTATGGCTACACCTTC | CASSHPNRGEYGYTF
few | TRBJ2-5 | TRBV6-1 | NA | TGTGCCAGCACCCCTGTTCAAGAGACCCAGTACTTC | CASTPVQETQYF
NA | TRBJ2-1 | TRBV5-1 | NA | TGCGCCAGCAGCCGAAGGTCGGAGGGGGATGAGCAGTTCTTC | CASSRRSEGDEQFF
few | TRBJ1-2 | TRBV7-9 | NA | TGTGCCAGCAGCCCTTCGGGTGGCTACACCTTC | CASSPSGGYTF
few | TRBJ2-2 | TRBV10-3 | NA | TGTGCCATCAGTGTGACCGGGGAGCTGTTTTTT | CAISVTGELFF
few | TRBJ2-5 | TRBV20-1 | NA | TGCAGTGCTAGAGAGACGGCGGGGTGGGGGACCCAGTACTTC | CSARETAGWGTQYF
NA | TRBJ2-1 | TRBV20-1 | NA | TGCAGTGCTAGAGAATTAGAAGATGAGCAGTTCTTC | CSARELEDEQFF
few | TRBJ2-1 | TRBV9 | TRBD2 | TGTGCCAGCAGCGTTTTAGCGGGAGGGCCGGGCAATGAGCAGTTCTTC | CASSVLAGGPGNEQFF
few | TRBJ2-2 | TRBV9 | NA | TGTGCCAGCAGCGTACCCCGAGGCGGGGAGCTGTTTTTT | CASSVPRGGELFF
few | TRBJ2-1 | TRBV9 | NA | TGTGCCAGCAGCGAGGTTCTGACACTCCATTCCTACAATGAGCAGTTCTTC | CASSEVLTLHSYNEQFF
NA | TRBJ2-1 | TRBV10-3 | NA | TGTGCCATTAGACTAGGGGGCGGGAGTACCAATGAGCAGTTCTTC | CAIRLGGGSTNEQFF
few | TRBJ2-5 | TRBV2 | NA | TGTGCCAGCAGATCGGGAGTTGAGGAGACCCAGTACTTC | CASRSGVEETQYF
once | TRBJ2-7 | TRBV11-2 | TRBD2 | TGTGCCAGCAGCCCGCGTCGGGGCGGGGGTGTTCACGAGCAGTACTTC | CASSPRRGGGVHEQYF
few | TRBJ2-2 | TRBV15 | NA | TGTGCCACCAGCAGAGATTCCCTCCGGGACTCCAACACCGGGGAGCTGTTTTTT | CATSRDSLRDSNTGELFF
few | TRBJ2-1 | TRBV7-2 | TRBD2 | TGTGCCAGCAGCCCCGGAACGGGAGGGCCGATGAATGAGCAGTTCTTC | CASSPGTGGPMNEQFF
NA | TRBJ2-5 | TRBV20-1 | TRBD2 | TGCAGTGCTAGCGGGACTAGCGGGAGGCAAGAGACCCAGTACTTC | CSASGTSGRQETQYF
NA | TRBJ2-1 | TRBV12-3/TRBV12-4 | NA | TGTGCCAGCAGTTCCCCTACCAGGGTAAATGAGCAGTTCTTC | CASSSPTRVNEQFF
NA | TRBJ2-5 | TRBV18 | NA | TGTGCCAGCTCATCACAGACCCAAGAGACCCAGTACTTC | CASSSQTQETQYF
NA | TRBJ1-5 | TRBV2 | NA | TGTGCCAGCAGTGCGGGCCACAATCAGCCCCAGCATTTT | CASSAGHNQPQHF
many | TRBJ2-4 | TRBV5-6 | NA | TGTGCCAGCAGCTTGGACCCAGGGGCCAAAAACATTCAGTACTTC | CASSLDPGAKNIQYF
few | TRBJ2-1 | TRBV11-2 | TRBD2 | TGTGCCAGCAGCCCTACTAGCGGGGCCTTCAATGAGCAGTTCTTC | CASSPTSGAFNEQFF
NA | TRBJ1-2 | TRBV6-1 | TRBD1 | TGTGCCAGCAGGATTATCTCCAGGACAGGGTGGGATGGCTACACCTTC | CASRIISRTGWDGYTF
few | TRBJ2-1 | TRBV11-2 | NA | TGTGCCAGCAGCTTAGAGCCAGGGTCTCGGGGTGAGCAGTTCTTC | CASSLEPGSRGEQFF
few | TRBJ2-5 | TRBV2 | NA | TGTGCCAGCAGTGGCGGACGGATTCAAGAGACCCAGTACTTC | CASSGGRIQETQYF
NA | TRBJ1-1 | TRBV7-6 | NA | TGTGCCAGCAGCCGACAGATAAACACTGAAGCTTTCTTT | CASSRQINTEAFF
NA | TRBJ2-4 | TRBV20-1 | TRBD2 | TGCAGTGCTAGAAGTTGGGGGACTAGCAAAAACATTCAGTACTTC | CSARSWGTSKNIQYF
NA | TRBJ2-2 | TRBV3-1 | NA | TGTGCCAGCAGCCAAAGCGGGTGGGACACCGGGGAGCTGTTTTTT | CASSQSGWDTGELFF
few | TRBJ1-1 | TRBV5-1 | TRBD1 | TGCGCCAGCAGCACCGGACAGGGGGCCCTTAACACTGAAGCTTTCTTT | CASSTGQGALNTEAFF
many | TRBJ2-7 | TRBV5-1 | NA | TGCGCCAGCAGCTTGTCCACCGGGACGGTCTCCTACGAGCAGTACTTC | CASSLSTGTVSYEQYF
NA | TRBJ2-2 | TRBV5-5 | NA | TGTGCCAGCAGCGAAAGGGGGAGGGGGCCTAACACCGGGGAGCTGTTTTTT | CASSERGRGPNTGELFF
NA | TRBJ2-1 | TRBV10-3 | TRBD2 | TGTGCCATCAGTGACCTATCGGTCACTAGCGGGAGAACGAATGAGCAGTTCTTC | CAISDLSVTSGRTNEQFF
few | TRBJ2-3 | TRBV6-1 | TRBD2 | TGTGCCAACCTAGCGGGTCCTAGCACAGATACGCAGTATTTT | CANLAGPSTDTQYF
NA | TRBJ2-1 | TRBV5-1 | NA | TGCGCCAGCAGCTTGGCGTCGGGGGCTGGTAATGAGCAGTTCTTC | CASSLASGAGNEQFF
NA | TRBJ2-2 | TRBV5-4 | NA | TGTGCCAGCAGCTTATCCGGGACACACACCGGGGAGCTGTTTTTT | CASSLSGTHTGELFF
NA | TRBJ1-2 | TRBV27 | NA | TGTGCCAGCCTCTCGTCCGGAGGGCCGAACTATGGCTACACCTTC | CASLSSGGPNYGYTF
NA | TRBJ2-7 | TRBV7-2 | NA | TGTGCCAGCAGCTTAGCCCACTCCTACGAGCAGTACTTC | CASSLAHSYEQYF
many | TRBJ1-2 | TRBV12-3/TRBV12-4 | NA | TGTGCCAGCAGGCAAATCGGGACACCCTATGGCTACACCTTC | CASRQIGTPYGYTF
NA | TRBJ1-1 | TRBV29-1 | NA | TGCAGCGTTGGGACACCACACTTGAACACTGAAGCTTTCTTT | CSVGTPHLNTEAFF
many | TRBJ2-1 | TRBV9 | TRBD2 | TGTGCCAGCAGCGCACCATCCGGGACTAGCGGAAGCTCCTACAATGAGCAGTTCTTC | CASSAPSGTSGSSYNEQFF
NA | TRBJ1-3 | TRBV5-8 | NA | TGTGCCAGCATCAAACAGGGCCTGGGTTTTGGAAACACCATATATTTT | CASIKQGLGFGNTIYF
NA | TRBJ1-5 | TRBV6-1 | TRBD1 | TGTGCCAGCATCCAGGGGGCAGGTCAGCCCCAGCATTTT | CASIQGAGQPQHF
NA | TRBJ1-1 | TRBV2 | NA | TGTGCCAGCATCCCCGGGGGCTGGAACACTGAAGCTTTCTTT | CASIPGGWNTEAFF
NA | TRBJ2-7 | TRBV29-1 | NA | TGCAGCGTTCGGGTCGGCCCGAACTACGAGCAGTACTTC | CSVRVGPNYEQYF
few | TRBJ1-4 | TRBV5-1 | TRBD1 | TGCGCCAGCAGCCCGACAGGGGACGAAAATGAAAAACTGTTTTTT | CASSPTGDENEKLFF
few | TRBJ2-3 | TRBV6-1 | TRBD2 | TGTGCCAGCAGTCCAGAACCGCGACTAGCGGGCCACACAGATACGCAGTATTTT | CASSPEPRLAGHTDTQYF
NA | TRBJ2-5 | TRBV4-2 | NA | TGTGCCAGCAGCTTAGACGTGGAAGAGACCCAGTACTTC | CASSLDVEETQYF
few | TRBJ2-5 | TRBV7-9 | TRBD1 | TGTGCCAGCAGCAATATAGACAGGGGCAAGGAGACCCAGTACTTC | CASSNIDRGKETQYF
NA | TRBJ2-7 | TRBV20-1 | NA | TGCAGTGCCCTGCGTGGGGGACTTTATGGCGAGCAGTACTTC | CSALRGGLYGEQYF